This T cell receptor (beta chain) was documented in a study of OX40 agonist ivuxolimab in advanced cancers. Whole-study context: With a range of 23 to 79, age averaged approximately 54 years, and 65% to 90% were male.

Findings and caveats of the study: At 0.1-3.0 mg/kg, partial responders had clonal expansion among the lowest observed. Clonal expansion from baseline to week 6 occurred in both CD4+ and CD8+ T cells.

The length of the CDR3 is 18 residues. Germline assignment: CDR1 SGHDT and CDR2 YYEEEE. The junction had 9 bases not matched to a gene; V was cut back by 4 bases and J by 2 bases. The assay was immunoSEQ multiplex PCR, and TCRdb's table has in-frame clones only and misses some. In the table there are around 46,000 clones, around four fifths of which are singletons. This clone is a singleton in its sample. The antigen remains undetermined. Autoimmune disease history or systemic immunosuppression led to patient exclusion. The V gene is TRBV5-6, the J gene TRBJ1-4; TRBD1 matches at 12 bases. The clonotype comes from an adult with an advanced solid tumor such as melanoma, head and neck, liver or kidney cancer. The input for sequencing was CD4+ or CD8+ T cells sorted from blood, taken in a trial of the OX40 agonist ivuxolimab. CDR3 bases: TGTGCCAGCAGCGTCGGGACAGGGGGCGCGGGTACTAATGAAAAACTGTTTTTT. Its protein is CASSVGTGGAGTNEKLFF.